This record looks at one T cell receptor beta chain sequence and its context. Its antigen remains unknown. Germline V CDR1 and CDR2: MDHEN, SYDVKM. V shed 6 bases, J shed 1 base, and the junction held 4 bases outside the gene matches. The CDR3 totals 15 residues. Primers for the PCR totalled 60 Vbeta and 13 Jbeta. The protocol was immunoSEQ multiplex PCR, while the TCRdb copy is restricted to in-frame clones and leaves out a portion. The table records 69,000 or so clones, approximately 80% of them present only once. This sample is drawn from a study of cytomegalovirus exposure and HLA in healthy donors. General study findings and limits: For TCR beta chains, V- and J-gene trimming was later linked to a missense DCLRE1C variant. Excluded: some indistinguishable V segments such as TRBV6-2 and TRBV6-3. In a later analysis, compared with equally common non-associated chains, HLA-associated beta chains were more expanded. Relative to the approximately 670-donor mean, N-insertions were reportedly fewer in an Asian-associated ancestry cluster in a later analysis.

The clonotype was recovered from a man between 18 and 29 years old in good health and CMV-seronegative. The genes are TRBV28 and TRBJ2-2, with 8 bases matching TRBD2. Material: PBMCs. CDR3 DNA sequence: TGTGCCAGCAGCCTCGGGGGGGTGAACACCGGGGAGCTGTTTTTT. It translates to CASSLGGVNTGELFF.